The subject of this entry is one T cell receptor (beta chain). The antigen is not known. The 5'RACE template-switching step produced TCR cDNA and added a universal primer site and UMIs. MiXCR was run by TCRdb on the 5' RACE reads, yielding one entry per CDR3 protein. The sample records 120,000 or so distinct CDR3 sequences, around 15% being singletons. This entry comes from a study of T cells after yellow fever vaccination. Regarding the study as a whole: Re-detected after boosting: most primary clones, 96% of CD4 and 88% of CD8.

With 5 bases removed from V and 4 bases from J, the gap between germline ends came to 12 bases. The CDR3 is 14 amino acids. This specimen was CD8+ T cells sorted from PBMCs, taken 5 days after the yellow fever booster vaccination. The clonotype comes from a man younger than 35 who received the YFV17D yellow fever vaccine. The V gene is TRBV12-3 or TRBV12-4, the J gene TRBJ2-1, with D possibly TRBD1 on 5 matching bases. This chain's CDR3 is CASSTQGLYNEQFF. The DNA for the CDR3 is TGTGCCAGCAGTACTCAGGGCCTGTACAATGAGCAGTTCTTC.